Following are 32 T cell receptor beta chains from one sample sequenced in a study of cytomegalovirus exposure and HLA in healthy donors. The PCR was carried out with 60 Vbeta primers and 13 Jbeta primers. Sequencing used immunoSEQ multiplex PCR; TCRdb keeps in-frame clones, though not all of them. The table includes about 250,000 clones, roughly 70% detected once. Sequencing used PBMCs. Every receptor here comes from a female donor in good health and CMV-seronegative.

There are a few counts of this clone. V and J are TRBV28 and TRBJ1-1; maybe TRBD1 (5 bases). V was cut by 6 bases and J by 4 bases, with 18 bases left in between. Germline-derived CDR1 and CDR2 are MDHEN and SYDVKM. There are 15 residues in the CDR3. CDR3 region: CASSVGQTGVTEAFF. Here the CDR3 DNA reads TGTGCCAGCAGCGTAGGACAAACGGGGGTCACTGAAGCTTTCTTT.

V usage is TRBV27 and J usage is TRBJ2-1, with D perhaps TRBD2 (6 bases). Germline CDR1 is MNHEY and CDR2 is SMNVEV (reference sequence). This CDR3 comprises 13 residues. The V gene lost 4 bases and the J gene lost 3 bases, with 7 bases spanning the gap. For the CDR3, the DNA is TGTGCCAGCAGTTATAGCGGCTACAATGAGCAGTTCTTC. This encodes CASSYSGYNEQFF.

This chain uses TRBV30 with TRBJ2-3, with TRBD1 matching 7 bases. This CDR3 contains 15 residues. Germline lookup yields CDR1 GTSNPN and CDR2 SVGIG (reference sequence). V dropped 0 bases and J dropped 3; count of bases not matched to a gene: 6. The CDR3 DNA reads as TGTGCCTGGAGTGTTGAGGGGGCATGGACAGATACGCAGTATTTT. It specifies CAWSVEGAWTDTQYF.

The rearrangement links TRBV18 to TRBJ1-2, with 7 bases identical to TRBD1. The germline V gene has CDR1 KGHSH and CDR2 LQKENI. The CDR3 runs to 15 residues. The junction had 9 bases not matched to a gene; V was cut back by 3 bases and J by 5 bases. The chain's CDR3 is CASSPNRDSTYGYTF. The CDR3 DNA sequence: TGTGCCAGCTCACCGAACCGGGACAGCACGTATGGCTACACCTTC.

This chain joins TRBV19 and TRBJ1-1; D is ambiguous. CDR1 is LNHDA and CDR2 is SQIVND in the germline V gene (reference sequence). This CDR3 contains 12 residues. Trimming stripped 4 bases from V and 7 bases from J, with 10 bases between. CDR3 DNA sequence: TGTGCCAGTAGTAGAACAGCGGTTGAAGCTTTCTTT. This translates into CASSRTAVEAFF.

This clone was seen a few times. The chain joins TRBV11-2 to TRBJ2-1; D may be TRBD2 (6 bases). The CDR3 is 17 residues long. The V end was cut by 6 bases, the J end by 3 bases, with 21 bases between. Germline V CDR1 and CDR2: SGHAT, FQNNGV. CDR3: CASSPFPTSIFYNEQFF. As DNA, the CDR3 is TGTGCCAGCAGTCCATTCCCGACTAGTATTTTCTACAATGAGCAGTTCTTC.

The V and J genes are TRBV5-1 and TRBJ1-1; D perhaps matches TRBD1 (6 bases). Germline assignment: CDR1 SGHRS and CDR2 YFSETQ. The ends were cut back, 4 bases at V and 6 bases at J, with 16 bases in the middle. This CDR3 has 14 amino acids. The CDR3 protein is CASSREQGSAEAFF. The CDR3 DNA follows: TGCGCCAGCAGCAGAGAACAGGGATCTGCTGAAGCTTTCTTT.

This chain links TRBV9 with TRBJ2-5; D is uncertain. TRBJ2-7 matches the DNA end more closely, so the J call is doubtful. This CDR3 contains 14 residues. The V gene's germline CDR1 is SGDLS and CDR2 YYNGEE. This CDR3 reads CASSVSGGVYEQYF. The CDR3 DNA sequence: TGTGCCAGCAGCGTAAGTGGCGGAGTCTACGAGCAGTACTTC.

This clone was seen just once. The rearrangement uses TRBV2 and TRBJ2-6; D not certain. V gave up 2 bases and J gave up 2 bases, with 7 bases separating them. CDR1 and CDR2 (germline): SNHLY, FYNNEI. This CDR3 region has 15 residues. The DNA for the CDR3 is TGTGCCAGCAGTGAATCGTTTGCTGGGGCCAACGTCCTGACTTTC. Translated, it gives CASSESFAGANVLTF.

V usage is TRBV5-1 and J usage is TRBJ2-3; weak D call: TRBD2 (5 bases). The CDR3 runs 13 residues. Trimming left V 4 bases short and J 5 bases short, with 11 bases between. Germline values: CDR1 SGHRS, CDR2 YFSETQ. This chain's CDR3 is CASSQGGGDTQYF. The CDR3 region has the DNA TGCGCCAGCAGCCAAGGAGGCGGAGATACGCAGTATTTT.

V and J are TRBV28 and TRBJ2-7; 10 positions agree with TRBD2. CDR1 and CDR2 (germline): MDHEN, SYDVKM. The J segment lost 1 base and the V segment lost 6 bases, leaving 6 bases of the junction unmatched. The CDR3 runs to 15 residues. In DNA form, the CDR3 reads TGTGCCAGCAGAGATACTAGCGGGACGTCCTACGAGCAGTACTTC. It translates to CASRDTSGTSYEQYF. Variable domain in full (rest from reference TRBV28 and TRBJ2-7): DVKVTQSSRYLVKRTGEKVFLECVQDMDHENMFWYRQDPGLGLRLIYFSYDVKMKEKGDIPEGYSVSREKKERFSLILESASTNQTSMYLCASRDTSGTSYEQYFGPGTRLTVT.

The gene calls are TRBV6-1 and TRBJ2-7, with no clear D. The CDR3 extends over 15 amino acids. Trimming removed 0 bases from V and 0 bases from J, with 9 bases in between. Germline CDR1 is MNHNS and CDR2 is SASEGT. In nucleotides, the CDR3 is TGTGCCAGCAGTGAAGCCAGGATTAGCTCCTACGAGCAGTACTTC. This encodes CASSEARISSYEQYF.

The CDR3 sequence is CAWSVGGYTDTQYF. The CDR3 DNA is TGTGCCTGGAGTGTCGGAGGATACACAGATACGCAGTATTTT. The chain carries TRBV30 and TRBJ2-3, with D perhaps matching TRBD2 (5 bases). Trimming pared 0 bases from V and 2 bases from J, leaving 9 bases between. Germline lookup yields CDR1 GTSNPN and CDR2 SVGIG (reference sequence). This CDR3 is built from 14 residues. Based on the CDR3 plus reference TRBV30 and TRBJ2-3, the full variable domain is SQTIHQWPATLVQPVGSPLSLECTVEGTSNPNLYWYRQAAGRGLQLLFYSVGIGQISSEVPQNLSASRPQDRQFILSSKKLLLSDSGFYLCAWSVGGYTDTQYFGPGTRLTVL.

The chain joins TRBV25-1 to TRBJ1-1; TRBD1 agrees at 9 bases. The CDR3 contains 16 residues. J gave up 4 bases and V 1 base, and 7 bases lay outside the gene matches. Germline V CDR1 and CDR2: MGHDK, SYGVNS. For the CDR3, the DNA is TGTGCCAGCAGTGAATCCGGGACAGGGAGGTTCACTGAAGCTTTCTTT. It translates to CASSESGTGRFTEAFF.

The rearrangement links TRBV5-1 to TRBJ2-2, with TRBD2 matching over 9 bases. Germline CDR1 reads SGHRS; CDR2 reads YFSETQ. The trim removed 3 bases at V and 4 bases at J, leaving 7 bases unmatched. The CDR3 has 16 residues. CDR3 region: CASSSGTSLGTGELFF. CDR3 coding DNA: TGCGCCAGCAGCTCGGGGACTAGCCTCGGCACCGGGGAGCTGTTTTTT.

V is TRBV10-3 and J is TRBJ2-2, with TRBD1 matching 7 bases. The CDR3 length is 13 residues. CDR1 and CDR2 from the germline V gene are ENHRY and SYGVKD. Unmatched junction bases numbered 3, after V lost 5 bases and J lost 6 bases. This CDR3 is CAISPDRAGELFF. The CDR3 region has the DNA TGTGCCATCAGTCCCGACAGGGCCGGGGAGCTGTTTTTT.

The chain is built from TRBV28 and TRBJ2-7; D may be TRBD2 (6 bases). Germline V gene data show CDR1 as MDHEN and CDR2 as SYDVKM. Trimming took off 3 bases at V and 0 bases at J, with 12 bases between the two ends. CDR3 size: 15 residues. The CDR3 coding sequence is TGTGCCAGCAGTTTTACCGGCGGGATCTCCTACGAGCAGTACTTC. Its translation: CASSFTGGISYEQYF.

V and J are TRBV7-9 and TRBJ1-1, with D uncertain. V lost 5 bases and J 0 bases, leaving 22 bases between the germline ends. CDR1 and CDR2 (germline): SEHNR, FQNEAQ (reference sequence). The CDR3 has 18 amino acids. This CDR3 reads CASSPRADPGHLNTEAFF. The CDR3, as DNA: TGTGCCAGCAGCCCCCGAGCCGACCCAGGCCACCTGAACACTGAAGCTTTCTTT.

J is TRBJ1-4 and V is TRBV23-1; 10 bases fit TRBD1. TRBV23-1 belongs to the ORF category, with a function that is uncertain. V shed 2 bases and J 9 bases; nucleotides not matched to a gene: 18. The CDR3 runs to 19 residues. The CDR3 reads CASSQPRDRGSLSPKKLFF. Here the CDR3 DNA reads TGCGCCAGCAGTCAACCGAGGGACAGGGGCTCCTTAAGCCCGAAAAAACTGTTTTTT.

V usage is TRBV7-9 and J usage is TRBJ2-3; the D gene is possibly TRBD1 (6 bases). CDR1 is SEHNR and CDR2 is FQNEAQ in the germline V gene (reference sequence). The CDR3 runs to 15 residues. Between the trimmed V and J ends, which lost 5 bases and 2 bases, there was a span of 14 bases. The CDR3 DNA follows: TGTGCCAGCAGCCCCGGGGACACGGACACAGATACGCAGTATTTT. Translated: CASSPGDTDTDTQYF. Looking up the rest from reference TRBV7-9 and TRBJ2-3 gives the full variable domain: DTGVSQNPRHKITKRGQNVTFRCDPISEHNRLYWYRQTLGQGPEFLTYFQNEAQLEKSRLLSDRFSAERPKGSFSTLEIQRTEQGDSAMYLCASSPGDTDTDTQYFGPGTRLTVL.

The V gene is TRBV2, the J gene TRBJ2-2; D is perhaps TRBD2 (6 bases). Germline values: CDR1 SNHLY, CDR2 FYNNEI. CDR3 length: 16 amino acids. Trimming stripped 4 bases from V and 0 bases from J, with 12 bases between. The CDR3 bases are TGTGCCAGCAGTGTTCTGGGAGGAACGAACACCGGGGAGCTGTTTTTT. This codes for CASSVLGGTNTGELFF.

On this clone: At one of its ends the junction is not consistent with the germline gene, which may arise from a read error. This chain joins TRBV7-9 and TRBJ2-2; tentatively, D is TRBD1 (5 bases). CDR3 length: 16 residues. Germline loops: CDR1 SEHNR, CDR2 FQNEAQ (reference sequence). The CDR3 is CSSSPKDRTNTGELFF. CDR3 DNA: TGTTCCAGCAGCCCCAAGGATAGGACAAACACCGGGGAGCTGTTTTTT.

V usage is TRBV28 and J usage is TRBJ1-2; D not resolved. The CDR3 totals 15 residues. The V end was cut by 8 bases, the J end by 4 bases, with 20 bases between. Germline V gives CDR1 MDHEN, CDR2 SYDVKM. The CDR3 nucleotides read TGTGCCAGCGGTACGCTTCGGACCGGGAGCTATGGCTACACCTTC. Translated: CASGTLRTGSYGYTF.

The chain is built from TRBV7-9 and TRBJ2-5, with a tentative D call TRBD2 (6 bases). This CDR3 spans 14 amino acids. CDR1 and CDR2 (germline): SEHNR, FQNEAQ (reference sequence). Trimming took off 1 base at V and 11 bases at J, with 17 bases between the two ends. The CDR3 DNA is TGTGCCAGCAGCTTAGATCGCGGGATGAGTGAGCAGTACTTC. Amino acids: CASSLDRGMSEQYF.

This clone has only a few counts. The gene calls are TRBV27 and TRBJ2-1; 8 nucleotides match TRBD2. The CDR3 has 20 amino acids. Trimming at V came to 6 bases and at J to 2 bases, leaving 21 bases not matched to a gene. Germline V gives CDR1 MNHEY, CDR2 SMNVEV (reference sequence). The CDR3 DNA reads as TGTGCCAGCAGCCCCAATTACCTGGGTGTAGCGGGACGGACCTACAATGAGCAGTTCTTC. It translates to CASSPNYLGVAGRTYNEQFF.

Remarks on this clone: Mismatch with germline at one junction end may stem from a read error. V usage is TRBV7-9 and J usage is TRBJ2-7; 9 bases agree with TRBD2. CDR3 length equals 15 residues. Per the germline V gene, CDR1 is SEHNR and CDR2 is FQNEAQ (reference sequence). CDR3 residues: CSSSRSGRSLYEQYF. The CDR3 DNA reads TGTTCCAGCAGTCGGAGCGGGAGGTCTCTCTACGAGCAGTACTTC.

The CDR3 spells CASSSGGSGKSYEQYF. CDR3 in DNA: TGCGCCAGCAGCTCGGGGGGTAGCGGGAAATCCTACGAGCAGTACTTC. This chain joins TRBV5-1 and TRBJ2-7; 8 bases fit TRBD2. V trimming: 3 bases; J trimming: 1 base; junction bases outside the gene matches: 9. The CDR3 extends over 16 amino acids. CDR1 and CDR2 from the germline V gene are SGHRS and YFSETQ.

This clone was seen more than once but under ten times. The chain employs TRBV7-2 and TRBJ2-7; a weak D match, TRBD1 (5 bases). With 0 bases removed from V and 5 bases from J, the gap between germline ends came to 11 bases. CDR1 SGHTA and CDR2 FQGNSA come from the germline V gene. The CDR3 loop spans 14 amino acids. The CDR3 region is CASSLALGPNEQYF. CDR3 nucleotides: TGTGCCAGCAGCTTAGCGTTGGGGCCTAACGAGCAGTACTTC.

The gene calls are TRBV19 and TRBJ1-5, with unresolved D. Germline V gene data show CDR1 as LNHDA and CDR2 as SQIVND (reference sequence). Trimming pared 1 base from V and 4 bases from J, leaving 14 bases between. The length of the CDR3 is 16 residues. The CDR3 loop reads CASSIAESRTNQPQHF. The CDR3 DNA reads TGTGCCAGTAGTATAGCGGAAAGCAGGACTAATCAGCCCCAGCATTTT.

The chain links TRBV2 to TRBJ1-4; no firm D call. Germline values: CDR1 SNHLY, CDR2 FYNNEI. The CDR3 covers 14 residues. The V gene lost 8 bases and the J gene lost 3 bases, with 13 bases spanning the gap. This chain's CDR3 is CASVPPVANEKLFF. The CDR3 nucleotides are TGTGCCAGCGTACCTCCAGTTGCTAATGAAAAACTGTTTTTT. Variable domain in full (rest from reference TRBV2 and TRBJ1-4): EPEVTQTPSHQVTQMGQEVILRCVPISNHLYFYWYRQILGQKVEFLVSFYNNEISEKSEIFDDQFSVERPDGSNFTLKIRSTKLEDSAMYFCASVPPVANEKLFFGSGTQLSVL.

The chain uses TRBV5-1 and TRBJ1-4; D is ambiguous. The CDR3 totals 13 residues. The germline V and J ends were trimmed by 4 bases and 4 bases, with 8 bases remaining between them. Looked up from germline, CDR1 is SGHRS and CDR2 is YFSETQ. CDR3 region: CASSEAFNEKLFF. The CDR3 DNA sequence: TGCGCCAGCAGCGAGGCCTTTAATGAAAAACTGTTTTTT.

V gene TRBV30 combines with J gene TRBJ1-1, with 7 nucleotides matching TRBD1. The germline V gene has CDR1 GTSNPN and CDR2 SVGIG (reference sequence). This CDR3 comprises 11 residues. Trimming cost V 3 bases and J 6 bases; bases outside gene matches: 1. The CDR3 is CAWRGQPEAFF. The DNA of the CDR3 is TGTGCCTGGAGGGGACAGCCTGAAGCTTTCTTT.